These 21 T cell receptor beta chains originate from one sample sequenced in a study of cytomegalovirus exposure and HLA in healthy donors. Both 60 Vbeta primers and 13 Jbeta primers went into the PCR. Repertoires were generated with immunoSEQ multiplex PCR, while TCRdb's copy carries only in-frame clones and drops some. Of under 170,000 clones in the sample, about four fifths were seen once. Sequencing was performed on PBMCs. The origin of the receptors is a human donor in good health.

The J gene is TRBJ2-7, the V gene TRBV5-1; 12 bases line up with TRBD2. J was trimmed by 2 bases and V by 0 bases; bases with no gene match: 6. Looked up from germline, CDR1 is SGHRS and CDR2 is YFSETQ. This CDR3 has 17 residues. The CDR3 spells CASSLATSGSYPYEQYF. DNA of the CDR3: TGCGCCAGCAGCTTGGCGACTAGCGGGAGCTACCCCTACGAGCAGTACTTC.

CDR3 loop: CASSTSNLYEQYF. The CDR3 DNA is TGTGCCAGCAGCACTAGCAACCTCTACGAGCAGTACTTC. This rearrangement joins TRBV6-5 to TRBJ2-7, with TRBD2 as a possible D gene (6 bases). CDR3 length equals 13 residues. Trimming removed 6 bases at V and 3 bases at J, with 12 bases between. In germline, CDR1 is MNHEY, CDR2 SVGAGI.

The CDR3 coding sequence is TGTGCCAGCAGCCCCGACAGGTTGGGCAATCAGCCCCAGCATTTT. Its protein is CASSPDRLGNQPQHF. V usage is TRBV7-2 and J usage is TRBJ1-5; possible D gene TRBD1, 6 bases. Trimming took off 5 bases at V and 2 bases at J, with 13 bases between the two ends. CDR1 is SGHTA, CDR2 FQGNSA, per germline. This CDR3 spans 15 amino acids.

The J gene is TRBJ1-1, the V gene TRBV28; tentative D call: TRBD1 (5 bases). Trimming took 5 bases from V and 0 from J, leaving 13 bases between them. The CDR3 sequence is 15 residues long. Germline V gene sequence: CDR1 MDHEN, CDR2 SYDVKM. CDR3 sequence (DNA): TGTGCCAGCAGTCGCGGAGGGGCCGTGAACACTGAAGCTTTCTTT. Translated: CASSRGGAVNTEAFF.

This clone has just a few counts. The CDR3, as DNA: TGCAGCGTTGTGGAGAGCTCTGGAAACACCATATATTTT. Translation: CSVVESSGNTIYF. This chain connects TRBV29-1 to TRBJ1-3, with D unresolved. Germline CDR1 is SQVTM and CDR2 is ANQGSEA. V gave up 4 bases and J gave up 0 bases, with 7 bases separating them. The CDR3 has 13 residues.

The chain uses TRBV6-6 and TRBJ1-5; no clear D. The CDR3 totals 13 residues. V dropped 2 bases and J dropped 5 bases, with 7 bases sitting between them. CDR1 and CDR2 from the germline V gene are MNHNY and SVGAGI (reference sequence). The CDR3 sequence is CASSYVRDQPQHF. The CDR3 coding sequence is TGTGCCAGCAGTTACGTCCGGGATCAGCCCCAGCATTTT.

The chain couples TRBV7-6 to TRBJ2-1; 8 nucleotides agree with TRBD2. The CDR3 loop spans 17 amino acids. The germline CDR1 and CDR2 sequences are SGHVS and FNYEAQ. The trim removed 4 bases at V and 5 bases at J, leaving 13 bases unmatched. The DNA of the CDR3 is TGTGCCAGCAGCTGGGGGCGTAGCGGGAAATCGAACAATGAGCAGTTCTTC. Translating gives CASSWGRSGKSNNEQFF.

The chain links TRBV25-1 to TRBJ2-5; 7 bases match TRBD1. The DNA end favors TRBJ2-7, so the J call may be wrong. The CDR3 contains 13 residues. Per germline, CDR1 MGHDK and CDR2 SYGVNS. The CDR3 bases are TGTGCCAGCAGGGGGGACAGAACCTACGAGCAGTACTTC. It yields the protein CASRGDRTYEQYF.

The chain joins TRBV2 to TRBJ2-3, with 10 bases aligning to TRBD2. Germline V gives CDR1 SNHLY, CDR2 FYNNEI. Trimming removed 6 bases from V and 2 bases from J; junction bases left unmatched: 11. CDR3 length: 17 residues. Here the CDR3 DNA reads TGTGCCAGCAGGTTTGAACTAGCGGGGTCACTCACAGATACGCAGTATTTT. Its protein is CASRFELAGSLTDTQYF. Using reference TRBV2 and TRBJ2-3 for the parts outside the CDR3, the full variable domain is EPEVTQTPSHQVTQMGQEVILRCVPISNHLYFYWYRQILGQKVEFLVSFYNNEISEKSEIFDDQFSVERPDGSNFTLKIRSTKLEDSAMYFCASRFELAGSLTDTQYFGPGTRLTVL.

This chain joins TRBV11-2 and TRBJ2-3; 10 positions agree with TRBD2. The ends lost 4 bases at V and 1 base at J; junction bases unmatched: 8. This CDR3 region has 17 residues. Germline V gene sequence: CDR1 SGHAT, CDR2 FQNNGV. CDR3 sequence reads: CASSSFSGGDGTDTQYF. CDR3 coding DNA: TGTGCCAGCAGCTCCTTCAGCGGGGGGGACGGCACAGATACGCAGTATTTT.

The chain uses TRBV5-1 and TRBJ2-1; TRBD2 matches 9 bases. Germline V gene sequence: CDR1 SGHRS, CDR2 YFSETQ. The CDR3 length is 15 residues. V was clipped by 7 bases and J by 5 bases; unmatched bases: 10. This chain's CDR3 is CASRSTSGINNEQFF. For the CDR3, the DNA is TGCGCCAGCCGTTCGACTAGCGGTATTAACAATGAGCAGTTCTTC.

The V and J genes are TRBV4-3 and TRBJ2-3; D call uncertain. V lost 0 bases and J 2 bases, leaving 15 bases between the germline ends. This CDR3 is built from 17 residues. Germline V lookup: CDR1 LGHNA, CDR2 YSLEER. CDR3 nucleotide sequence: TGCGCCAGCAGCCAAGATCCCCCCACGAGTCCCACAGATACGCAGTATTTT. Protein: CASSQDPPTSPTDTQYF.

In nucleotides, the CDR3 is TGTGCCAGCAGCGCCAGAGAGACTAGCCCCCGGTGGTCCGGGGAGCTGTTTTTT. Protein sequence: CASSARETSPRWSGELFF. This chain links TRBV7-2 with TRBJ2-2, with TRBD2 identical over 7 bases. CDR1 is SGHTA, CDR2 FQGNSA, per germline. This CDR3 contains 18 residues. V shed 5 bases and J 6 bases; nucleotides not matched to a gene: 18.

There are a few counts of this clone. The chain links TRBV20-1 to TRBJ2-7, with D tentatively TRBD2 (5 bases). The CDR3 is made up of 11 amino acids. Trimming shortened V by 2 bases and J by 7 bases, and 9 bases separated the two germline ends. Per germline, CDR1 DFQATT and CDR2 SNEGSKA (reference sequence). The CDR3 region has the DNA TGCAGTGCTAGAACTCCGGGGGAGCAGTACTTC. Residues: CSARTPGEQYF.

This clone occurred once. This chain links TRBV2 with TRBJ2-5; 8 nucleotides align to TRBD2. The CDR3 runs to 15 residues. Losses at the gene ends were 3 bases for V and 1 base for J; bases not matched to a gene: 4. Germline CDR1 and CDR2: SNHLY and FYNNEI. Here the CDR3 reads CASSDPLAGQETQYF. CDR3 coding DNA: TGTGCCAGCAGTGATCCGCTAGCGGGCCAAGAGACCCAGTACTTC.

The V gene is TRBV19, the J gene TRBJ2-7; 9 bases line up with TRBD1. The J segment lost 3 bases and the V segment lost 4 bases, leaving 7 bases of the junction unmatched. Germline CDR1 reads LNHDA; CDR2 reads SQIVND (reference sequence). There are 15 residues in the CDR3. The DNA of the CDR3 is TGTGCCAGTAGTACTTCCGGGACAGGGCTCTACGAGCAGTACTTC. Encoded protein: CASSTSGTGLYEQYF. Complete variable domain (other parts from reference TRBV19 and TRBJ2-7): DGGITQSPKYLFRKEGQNVTLSCEQNLNHDAMYWYRQDPGQGLRLIYYSQIVNDFQKGDIAEGYSVSREKKESFPLTVTSAQKNPTAFYLCASSTSGTGLYEQYFGPGTRLTVT.

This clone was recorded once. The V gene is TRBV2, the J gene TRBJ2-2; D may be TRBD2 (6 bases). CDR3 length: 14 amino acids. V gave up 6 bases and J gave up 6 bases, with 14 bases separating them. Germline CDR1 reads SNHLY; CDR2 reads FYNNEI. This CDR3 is CASRRMEGPGELFF. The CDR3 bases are TGTGCCAGCAGGAGGATGGAGGGCCCCGGGGAGCTGTTTTTT.

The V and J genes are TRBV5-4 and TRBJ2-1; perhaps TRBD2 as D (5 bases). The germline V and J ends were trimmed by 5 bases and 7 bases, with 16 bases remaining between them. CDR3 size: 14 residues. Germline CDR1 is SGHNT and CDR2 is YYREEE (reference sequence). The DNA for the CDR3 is TGTGCCAGCAGGGCCCAAGGGAGCCAGAATGAGCAGTTCTTC. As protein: CASRAQGSQNEQFF.

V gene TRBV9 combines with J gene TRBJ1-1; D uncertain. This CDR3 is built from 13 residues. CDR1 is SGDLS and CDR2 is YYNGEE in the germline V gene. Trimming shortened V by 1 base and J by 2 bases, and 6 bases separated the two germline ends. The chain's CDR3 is CASSVLFNTEAFF. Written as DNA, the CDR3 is TGTGCCAGCAGCGTACTCTTTAACACTGAAGCTTTCTTT.

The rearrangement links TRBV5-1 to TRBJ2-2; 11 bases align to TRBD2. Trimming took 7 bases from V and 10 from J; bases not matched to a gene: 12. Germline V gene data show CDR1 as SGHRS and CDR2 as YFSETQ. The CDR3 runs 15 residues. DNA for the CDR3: TGCGCCAGCTCCCTGCGGACTAGCGGGCTGAAGGAGCTGTTTTTT. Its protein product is CASSLRTSGLKELFF.

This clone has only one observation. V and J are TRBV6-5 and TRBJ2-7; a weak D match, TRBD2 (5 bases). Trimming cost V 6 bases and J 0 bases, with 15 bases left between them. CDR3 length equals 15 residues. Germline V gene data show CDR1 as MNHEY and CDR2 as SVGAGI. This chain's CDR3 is CASSPRPAGSYEQYF. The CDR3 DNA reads TGTGCCAGCAGCCCACGCCCGGCGGGCTCCTACGAGCAGTACTTC.